The 32 T cell receptor beta chains given below trace back to one sample, sequenced in a study of Graves' ophthalmopathy and Graves' hyperthyroidism. Scientists amplified the TCR beta CDR3 regions from RNA transcripts. A first-round RT-PCR used HTBI primers, followed by a second-round multiplex PCR. TCRdb ran MiXCR on the multiplex PCR reads and lists one entry per CDR3 protein. The sample carries around 520,000 distinct CDR3 sequences, 39% recorded once. Sequenced: peripheral blood or thyroid tissue (not recorded which). These receptors came from an adult man with Graves' hyperthyroidism.

The table lists this clonotype with many counts. The chain recombines TRBV10-3 with TRBJ1-1; D ambiguous. CDR3 length equals 14 residues. Germline CDR1 reads ENHRY; CDR2 reads SYGVKD. Trimming removed 2 bases at V and 6 bases at J, with 13 bases between. CDR3: CAISEKLELAEAFF. The CDR3 DNA sequence: TGTGCCATCAGTGAGAAACTGGAGTTGGCTGAAGCTTTCTTT.

The chain links TRBV29-1 to TRBJ2-7; maybe TRBD1 (5 bases). Trimming shortened V by 6 bases and J by 2 bases, and 8 bases separated the two germline ends. Germline lookup yields CDR1 SQVTM and CDR2 ANQGSEA. CDR3 length: 11 amino acids. The CDR3 is CSVQGAYEQYF. The CDR3 DNA reads TGCAGCGTCCAGGGCGCCTACGAGCAGTACTTC.

There are many counts of this clonotype. J is TRBJ1-2 and V is TRBV29-1; tentatively, D is TRBD1 (6 bases). CDR1 is SQVTM and CDR2 is ANQGSEA in the germline V gene. V dropped 5 bases and J dropped 3 bases, with 19 bases sitting between them. The length of the CDR3 is 15 residues. CDR3 region: CSVLQSQGPDYGYTF. Written as DNA, the CDR3 is TGCAGCGTTCTTCAGTCCCAGGGGCCAGACTATGGCTACACCTTC. Full variable domain (missing parts from reference TRBV29-1 and TRBJ1-2): SAVISQKPSRDICQRGTSLTIQCQVDSQVTMMFWYRQQPGQSLTLIATANQGSEATYESGFVIDKFPISRPNLTFSTLTVSNMSPEDSSIYLCSVLQSQGPDYGYTFGSGTRLTVV.

The rearrangement uses TRBV20-1 and TRBJ2-3, with a possible D match to TRBD2 (6 bases). Germline assignment: CDR1 DFQATT and CDR2 SNEGSKA (reference sequence). The CDR3 consists of 15 residues. V gave up 2 bases and J gave up 2 bases, with 14 bases separating them. DNA for the CDR3: TGCAGTGCTAGAACGTCGGCGGGATTCACAGATACGCAGTATTTT. Its protein is CSARTSAGFTDTQYF.

This sequence joins TRBV7-9 and TRBJ2-7, with D maybe TRBD1 (6 bases). The CDR3 consists of 15 residues. Trimming left V 5 bases short and J 0 bases short, with 14 bases between. From germline, CDR1 is SEHNR and CDR2 FQNEAQ (reference sequence). CDR3 sequence: CASSPGDLLSYEQYF. DNA for the CDR3: TGTGCCAGCAGCCCAGGGGACCTCCTCTCCTACGAGCAGTACTTC.

This clonotype was seen at least ten times. The chain joins TRBV11-1 to TRBJ1-2; a weak D match, TRBD1 (6 bases). There are 14 residues in the CDR3. The germline V gene has CDR1 SGHAT and CDR2 FQDESV (reference sequence). The V end was cut by 5 bases, the J end by 2 bases, with 12 bases between. CDR3 residues: CASSKDRGNYGYTF. As DNA, the CDR3 is TGTGCCAGCAGCAAGGACAGAGGGAACTATGGCTACACCTTC.

This clonotype has at least ten counts. One junction end does not reproduce the germline sequence, and a read error may be involved. The chain carries TRBV7-2 and TRBJ2-5; TRBD2 matches at 7 bases. Germline loops: CDR1 SGHTA, CDR2 FQGNSA. The CDR3 spans 14 residues. The CDR3, as DNA: TGTGCCAGCAGCTTAGCGGGAGGGCAAGGGACCCAGTACTTC. This sequence encodes CASSLAGGQGTQYF.

This clonotype was counted ten times or more. The chain is built from TRBV7-3 and TRBJ2-2; D is undetermined. The CDR3 sequence is 15 residues long. CDR1 is SGHTA, CDR2 FQGTGA, per germline. The V end was cut by 4 bases, the J end by 1 base, with 10 bases between. The CDR3 DNA follows: TGTGCCAGCAGCTCCCTCGATGGGAACACCGGGGAGCTGTTTTTT. Translated, it gives CASSSLDGNTGELFF. The full variable domain, in which reference TRBV7-3 and TRBJ2-2 provide the parts outside the CDR3, is GAGVSQTPSNKVTEKGKYVELRCDPISGHTALYWYRQSLGQGPEFLIYFQGTGAADDSGLPNDRFFAVRPEGSVSTLKIQRTERGDSAVYLCASSSLDGNTGELFFGEGSRLTVL.

Worth noting for this clonotype: A much more abundant neighbour one base away suggests this may be a read error. The chain combines TRBV7-2 with TRBJ2-5; D is ambiguous. With 2 bases removed from V and 3 bases from J, the gap between germline ends came to 7 bases. Germline V CDR1 and CDR2: SGHTA, FQGNSA. The CDR3 has 13 residues. CDR3 sequence reads: CASSLQSKETQYF. The DNA of the CDR3 is TGTGCCAGCAGCTTACAGTCGAAAGAGACCCAGTACTTC.

The sample holds one count of this clonotype. At one of its ends the junction is not consistent with the germline gene, which may arise from a read error. V gene TRBV12-3 or TRBV12-4 combines with J gene TRBJ1-5; D gene unclear. CDR3 length: 16 amino acids. CDR3: CASSSKAERSNQPQHF. The CDR3, as DNA: TGTGCCAGCAGCTCAAAGGCTGAACGTAGCAATCAGCCCCAGCATTTC.

This clonotype was recorded at least ten times. The genes are TRBV9 and TRBJ2-5, with 7 bases identical to TRBD1. The V gene's germline CDR1 is SGDLS and CDR2 YYNGEE. V was clipped by 3 bases and J by 1 base; unmatched bases: 6. The CDR3 spans 15 residues. The CDR3 DNA follows: TGTGCCAGCAGCGCCTGGGGACAGCTCCAAGAGACCCAGTACTTC. Its translation is CASSAWGQLQETQYF.

This clonotype was detected once. The J gene is TRBJ2-7, the V gene TRBV2; 12 positions match TRBD2. The V and J ends lost 9 bases and 2 bases, in that order; junction bases with no gene match: 5. Germline CDR1 SNHLY, CDR2 FYNNEI. The CDR3 spans 14 residues. As DNA, the CDR3 is TGTGCCAGAGGGACTAGCGGGCTCCCCTACGAGCAGTACTTC. This encodes CARGTSGLPYEQYF.

This clonotype was seen repeatedly, ten times or more. The V call is TRBV7-9, the J call TRBJ1-3; D is undetermined. Trimming pared 1 base from V and 1 base from J, leaving 8 bases between. Germline V gene sequence: CDR1 SEHNR, CDR2 FQNEAQ (reference sequence). CDR3 size: 15 residues. The CDR3 DNA is TGTGCCAGCAGCTTAGTCCCTCCGTCTGGAAACACCATATATTTT. Protein: CASSLVPPSGNTIYF.

The V and J genes are TRBV11-2 and TRBJ1-6; the D is unclear. The CDR3 spans 16 residues. The V end was cut by 6 bases, the J end by 4 bases, with 16 bases between. Germline V lookup: CDR1 SGHAT, CDR2 FQNNGV. The CDR3 DNA reads as TGTGCCAGCAGGCATGTCGCCAGCGTTTATAATTCACCCCTCCACTTT. It codes for CASRHVASVYNSPLHF.

This clonotype was counted only a few times. CDR3: CATRGLGVGANVLTF. CDR3 DNA: TGTGCCACCAGGGGGCTGGGCGTTGGGGCCAACGTCCTGACTTTC. The chain employs TRBV6-5 and TRBJ2-6; 8 bases are shared with TRBD1. Trimming took 10 bases from V and 3 from J; bases not matched to a gene: 8. Germline CDR1 and CDR2: MNHEY and SVGAGI. The CDR3 is 15 residues long.

This clonotype was recorded many times. The V and J genes are TRBV7-8 and TRBJ1-2; 7 bases fit TRBD1. Germline values: CDR1 SGHVS, CDR2 FQNEAQ. This CDR3 region has 15 residues. J gave up 4 bases and V 4 bases, and 9 bases lay outside the gene matches. The CDR3 loop reads CASSSTGVMGYGYTF. In nucleotides, the CDR3 is TGTGCCAGCAGCTCCACAGGGGTTATGGGCTATGGCTACACCTTC.

Points on this clonotype: A much larger clonotype is one base distant, so this may be a read error. V is TRBV7-9 and J is TRBJ1-4, with 8 bases aligning to TRBD1. CDR1 and CDR2 (germline): SEHNR, FQNEAQ (reference sequence). The CDR3 length is 14 residues. Unmatched junction bases numbered 6, after V lost 5 bases and J lost 7 bases. The CDR3 loop reads CASSQDRVGEKLFF. The CDR3 region has the DNA TGTGCCAGCAGCCAGGACAGGGTTGGTGAAAAACTGTTTTTT.

This clonotype was counted at least ten times. The rearrangement links TRBV6-1 to TRBJ2-7, with D uncertain. The V gene lost 9 bases and the J gene lost 3 bases, with 9 bases spanning the gap. CDR3 length: 11 amino acids. Looked up from germline, CDR1 is MNHNS and CDR2 is SASEGT. CDR3 amino acids: CASRIDYEQYF. CDR3 coding DNA: TGTGCCAGTAGAATTGACTACGAGCAGTACTTC.

A word on this clonotype: It may be a read error: a sequence one base away is much more abundant. The V and J genes are TRBV7-9 and TRBJ1-6, with D maybe TRBD1 (5 bases). The CDR3 runs to 17 residues. The germline CDR1 and CDR2 sequences are SEHNR and FQNEAQ (reference sequence). The CDR3 here is CANSQDWGGRGFSPLHF. As DNA, the CDR3 is TGTGCCAACAGCCAAGATTGGGGAGGAAGGGGTTTTTCACCCCTCCACTTT.

The chain couples TRBV19 to TRBJ1-2; D remains unclear. Germline CDR1 LNHDA, CDR2 SQIVND (reference sequence). V dropped 4 bases and J dropped 3 bases, with 9 bases sitting between them. The CDR3 has 13 amino acids. The CDR3 protein is CASSTGSHYGYTF. CDR3 coding DNA: TGTGCCAGTAGTACAGGCAGCCACTATGGCTACACCTTC.

The chain has TRBV20-1 and TRBJ1-4; D is perhaps TRBD1 (5 bases). V lost 3 bases and J lost 0, with 11 bases in between. CDR1 and CDR2 (germline): DFQATT, SNEGSKA (reference sequence). The CDR3 spans 15 residues. The CDR3 loop is CSASWGDATNEKLFF. The DNA of the CDR3 is TGCAGTGCTAGCTGGGGGGACGCAACTAATGAAAAACTGTTTTTT.

The V call is TRBV7-8, the J call TRBJ2-7; 9 nucleotides align to TRBD1. J lost 3 bases, V lost 3 bases, and 3 bases had no gene match. Germline V gene data show CDR1 as SGHVS and CDR2 as FQNEAQ. There are 14 residues in the CDR3. The CDR3, as DNA: TGTGCCAGCAGCTTCCTGACAGGGGGCTACGAGCAGTACTTC. Its protein product is CASSFLTGGYEQYF.

Worth noting for this clonotype: One end of the junction is discordant with germline, which a read error may explain. The chain employs TRBV5-3 and TRBJ1-1; 7 bases map to TRBD1. TRBV5-3 qualifies as an ORF whose function is uncertain. This CDR3 has 16 amino acids. The CDR3 loop reads CARSLATGLRRTEAFF. CDR3 DNA sequence: TGTGCCAGGAGCTTGGCGACAGGGCTCAGGAGAACTGAAGCCTTCTTT.

Ten or more counts support this clonotype. This chain uses TRBV6-5 with TRBJ1-1; 7 positions match TRBD1. The V segment lost 2 bases and the J segment 1 base; nucleotides outside the gene matches: 10. Germline V CDR1 and CDR2: MNHEY, SVGAGI. The CDR3 is made up of 17 amino acids. CDR3: CASSYKGQGVGNTEAFF. Here the CDR3 DNA reads TGTGCCAGCAGTTACAAAGGGCAGGGGGTAGGGAACACTGAAGCTTTCTTT.

The chain is built from TRBV25-1 and TRBJ2-3, with D possibly TRBD2 on 7 matching bases. The CDR3 length is 16 residues. Germline CDR1 is MGHDK and CDR2 is SYGVNS. The V end was cut by 6 bases, the J end by 4 bases, with 20 bases between. CDR3 sequence reads: CASSLKFGGRADTQYF. The CDR3 DNA sequence: TGTGCCAGCAGCTTAAAGTTCGGGGGGCGCGCAGATACGCAGTATTTT.

DNA of the CDR3: TGTGCCAGCAGCCTCCATGGGACAGGCAATTACGAGCAGTACTTC. The encoded protein is CASSLHGTGNYEQYF. The chain uses TRBV12-3 or TRBV12-4 and TRBJ2-7; 8 nucleotides line up with TRBD1. The V and J ends lost 6 bases and 4 bases, in that order; junction bases with no gene match: 11. The CDR3 contains 15 residues.

This clonotype was counted ten times or more. This sequence joins TRBV10-3 and TRBJ2-6; D perhaps matches TRBD1 (5 bases). Germline loops: CDR1 ENHRY, CDR2 SYGVKD. CDR3 length equals 16 residues. V lost 6 bases, J lost 0 bases, and 12 bases lay in between. CDR3 amino acids: CAISQGSSSGANVLTF. Written as DNA, the CDR3 is TGTGCCATCAGCCAGGGCTCGAGCTCTGGGGCCAACGTCCTGACTTTC.

This clonotype came up many times. The V call is TRBV10-3, the J call TRBJ1-1; D might be TRBD1 (5 bases). The V end was cut by 0 bases, the J end by 4 bases, with 9 bases between. Per germline, CDR1 ENHRY and CDR2 SYGVKD. The CDR3 has 14 residues. CDR3 amino acids: CAISESEGVTEAFF. The DNA for the CDR3 is TGTGCCATCAGTGAGTCCGAAGGGGTCACTGAAGCTTTCTTT.

This clonotype appeared many times. The genes are TRBV10-3 and TRBJ2-5; D unresolved. Deletions cut 3 bases from V and 1 base from J, with 12 bases between. The germline gives CDR1 ENHRY, CDR2 SYGVKD. The CDR3 has 15 residues. The CDR3 protein is CAISDLKGLQETQYF. The CDR3, as DNA: TGTGCCATCAGTGACCTCAAGGGCCTCCAAGAGACCCAGTACTTC.

In this sample, this clonotype turned up a few times. This chain connects TRBV12-3 or TRBV12-4 to TRBJ1-5; TRBD1 aligns across 10 bases. This CDR3 region has 17 residues. J was trimmed by 0 bases and V by 7 bases; bases with no gene match: 9. This CDR3 is CASTDPGQGISNQPQHF. In DNA form, the CDR3 reads TGTGCCAGCACCGACCCGGGACAGGGGATTAGCAATCAGCCCCAGCATTTT.

The chain employs TRBV10-3 and TRBJ2-5; TRBD2 matches 10 bases. Germline V CDR1 and CDR2: ENHRY, SYGVKD. This CDR3 is built from 12 residues. The V and J ends lost 10 bases and 4 bases, in that order; junction bases with no gene match: 3. The CDR3 spells CATASGGETQYF. CDR3 coding DNA: TGTGCCACGGCTAGCGGGGGAGAGACCCAGTACTTC.

Note on this clonotype: The conserved final phenylalanine or tryptophan is absent from the CDR3, which likely points to a read error. The J gene is TRBJ2-5, the V gene TRBV7-8; the D is unclear. This CDR3 is built from 11 residues. Germline loops: CDR1 SGHVS, CDR2 FQNEAQ. Trimming removed 6 bases from V and 5 bases from J, with 7 bases in between. The CDR3 nucleotides read TGTGCCAGCAGTTTCGGGGAGACCCAGTACCTC. It translates to CASSFGETQYL.